This TCR beta chain was sequenced in a study of blood T cell repertoires in COVID-19. Study-wide context: Italy, Spain and the United States were the sources of the convalescent and acute COVID-19 samples. PBMCs, B-cell-depleted T cells, or T cells provided the cDNA or gDNA that made up the material.

CDR1 is LGHDT and CDR2 is YNNKEL in the germline V gene (reference sequence). The CDR3 spans 14 residues. V was clipped by 8 bases and J by 3 bases; unmatched bases: 1. In the authors' workflow: The assay estimated nucleated cells by amplifying reference gene primers. Produced via immunoSEQ multiplex PCR; TCRdb's table is partial and in-frame only. V, J and clone size are those of that table, while D and trimming were read from the DNA. The sample has approximately 170,000 clones; 70% to 90% are singletons. The chain has TRBV3-1 (or the pseudogene TRBV3-2) and TRBJ2-1, with 13 nucleotides matching TRBD2. Material for sequencing was peripheral blood. This clonotype was obtained from a man in his forties or fifties who had recovered from COVID-19. CDR3: CASGLAGVYNEQFF. The CDR3 nucleotides are TGTGCCAGCGGACTAGCGGGAGTCTACAATGAGCAGTTCTTC.